This paragraph reports one T cell receptor (beta chain). V was clipped by 4 bases and J by 3 bases; unmatched bases: 0. The CDR3 contains 13 residues. Germline CDR1 reads SGHTA; CDR2 reads FQGNSA. Followed over time, Seattle patients had been enrolled while infection was active. TCRdb's copy holds only in-frame clones and misses some; the assay was immunoSEQ multiplex PCR. The data show roughly 350,000 clones, around nine tenths seen once. This sample was taken from a study of blood T cell repertoires in COVID-19. Looking at the study overall: Both acute and convalescent COVID-19 samples were obtained from the United States, Italy and Spain.

The clonotype comes from a woman in her 70s with COVID-19, enrolled during active disease. The sample consisted of peripheral blood. The rearrangement joins TRBV7-2 to TRBJ1-1; 9 bases agree with TRBD1. CDR3 amino acids: CASSWTGDTEAFF. Written as DNA, the CDR3 is TGTGCCAGCAGCTGGACAGGGGACACTGAAGCTTTCTTT. Complete variable domain (other parts from reference TRBV7-2 and TRBJ1-1): GAGVSQSPSNKVTEKGKDVELRCDPISGHTALYWYRQSLGQGLEFLIYFQGNSAPDKSGLPSDRFSAERTGGSVSTLTIQRTQQEDSAVYLCASSWTGDTEAFFGQGTRLTVV.